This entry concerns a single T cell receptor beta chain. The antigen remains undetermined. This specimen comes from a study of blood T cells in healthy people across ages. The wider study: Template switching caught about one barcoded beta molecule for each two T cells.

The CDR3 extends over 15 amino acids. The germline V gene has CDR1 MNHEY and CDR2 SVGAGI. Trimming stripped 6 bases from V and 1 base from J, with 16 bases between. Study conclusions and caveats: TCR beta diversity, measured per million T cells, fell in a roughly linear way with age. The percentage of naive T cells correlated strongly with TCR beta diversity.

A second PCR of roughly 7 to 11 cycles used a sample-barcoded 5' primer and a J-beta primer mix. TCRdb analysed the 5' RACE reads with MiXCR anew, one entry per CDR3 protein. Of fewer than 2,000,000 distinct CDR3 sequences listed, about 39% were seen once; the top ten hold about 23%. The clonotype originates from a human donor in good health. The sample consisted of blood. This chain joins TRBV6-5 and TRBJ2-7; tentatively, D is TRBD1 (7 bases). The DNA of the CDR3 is TGTGCCAGCAGCCGCCCGACAGGGAGGTCCTACGAGCAGTACTTC. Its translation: CASSRPTGRSYEQYF.